This TCR beta chain was identified in a study of neoadjuvant anti-PD-1 for oral cavity cancer. Study details: Patients mostly received three to four biweekly nivolumab doses at 3 mg/kg before surgery. Around day 43, patients without progression received a fourth nivolumab dose before surgery.

Clones were read by immunoSEQ multiplex PCR, and TCRdb kept only the in-frame ones, dropping some. The table includes approximately 37,000 clones, more than 75% detected once. With respect to this clone: Its antigen is not identified.

Regarding the study as a whole: Non-responders to neoadjuvant nivolumab had significantly more clonal PBMC T cells than responders.

Material: PBMCs, obtained before nivolumab (anti-PD-1) treatment. This sequence was found in a person between 35 and 79 years old with oral cavity squamous cell carcinoma.

The CDR3 coding sequence is TGCGCCAGCAGCCGGACTCCTAGCGGGGGGGGCACAGATACGCAGTATTTT. Protein product: CASSRTPSGGGTDTQYF. The chain combines TRBV4-1 with TRBJ2-3; 12 bases agree with TRBD2. The V gene's germline CDR1 is MGHRA and CDR2 YSYEKL. J was trimmed by 1 base and V by 4 bases; bases with no gene match: 6. The CDR3 is 17 residues long.